This entry describes one TCR beta chain. Its antigen is not known. This sample was included in a study of response to subunit inactivated influenza vaccine. Points from the study as a whole: The authors proposed limited new T cell recruitment per seasonal influenza vaccination.

MiXCR was run by TCRdb on the RT-PCR reads, yielding one entry per CDR3 protein. The profile shows fewer than 650,000 distinct CDR3 sequences, approximately 13% of them singletons. The CDR3 consists of 13 residues. In germline, CDR1 is MNHNS, CDR2 SASEGT. The V and J ends lost 10 bases and 6 bases, in that order; junction bases with no gene match: 6. This TCR was sampled from a man aged 50 to 60 who received an inactivated influenza vaccine. The starting material was PBMCs from blood, obtained 40 to 50 days after vaccination. The chain has TRBV6-1 and TRBJ1-6; 7 positions match TRBD1. The CDR3 reads CATSGTANSPLHF. The CDR3 DNA reads as TGTGCCACCTCCGGGACAGCTAATTCACCCCTCCACTTT.